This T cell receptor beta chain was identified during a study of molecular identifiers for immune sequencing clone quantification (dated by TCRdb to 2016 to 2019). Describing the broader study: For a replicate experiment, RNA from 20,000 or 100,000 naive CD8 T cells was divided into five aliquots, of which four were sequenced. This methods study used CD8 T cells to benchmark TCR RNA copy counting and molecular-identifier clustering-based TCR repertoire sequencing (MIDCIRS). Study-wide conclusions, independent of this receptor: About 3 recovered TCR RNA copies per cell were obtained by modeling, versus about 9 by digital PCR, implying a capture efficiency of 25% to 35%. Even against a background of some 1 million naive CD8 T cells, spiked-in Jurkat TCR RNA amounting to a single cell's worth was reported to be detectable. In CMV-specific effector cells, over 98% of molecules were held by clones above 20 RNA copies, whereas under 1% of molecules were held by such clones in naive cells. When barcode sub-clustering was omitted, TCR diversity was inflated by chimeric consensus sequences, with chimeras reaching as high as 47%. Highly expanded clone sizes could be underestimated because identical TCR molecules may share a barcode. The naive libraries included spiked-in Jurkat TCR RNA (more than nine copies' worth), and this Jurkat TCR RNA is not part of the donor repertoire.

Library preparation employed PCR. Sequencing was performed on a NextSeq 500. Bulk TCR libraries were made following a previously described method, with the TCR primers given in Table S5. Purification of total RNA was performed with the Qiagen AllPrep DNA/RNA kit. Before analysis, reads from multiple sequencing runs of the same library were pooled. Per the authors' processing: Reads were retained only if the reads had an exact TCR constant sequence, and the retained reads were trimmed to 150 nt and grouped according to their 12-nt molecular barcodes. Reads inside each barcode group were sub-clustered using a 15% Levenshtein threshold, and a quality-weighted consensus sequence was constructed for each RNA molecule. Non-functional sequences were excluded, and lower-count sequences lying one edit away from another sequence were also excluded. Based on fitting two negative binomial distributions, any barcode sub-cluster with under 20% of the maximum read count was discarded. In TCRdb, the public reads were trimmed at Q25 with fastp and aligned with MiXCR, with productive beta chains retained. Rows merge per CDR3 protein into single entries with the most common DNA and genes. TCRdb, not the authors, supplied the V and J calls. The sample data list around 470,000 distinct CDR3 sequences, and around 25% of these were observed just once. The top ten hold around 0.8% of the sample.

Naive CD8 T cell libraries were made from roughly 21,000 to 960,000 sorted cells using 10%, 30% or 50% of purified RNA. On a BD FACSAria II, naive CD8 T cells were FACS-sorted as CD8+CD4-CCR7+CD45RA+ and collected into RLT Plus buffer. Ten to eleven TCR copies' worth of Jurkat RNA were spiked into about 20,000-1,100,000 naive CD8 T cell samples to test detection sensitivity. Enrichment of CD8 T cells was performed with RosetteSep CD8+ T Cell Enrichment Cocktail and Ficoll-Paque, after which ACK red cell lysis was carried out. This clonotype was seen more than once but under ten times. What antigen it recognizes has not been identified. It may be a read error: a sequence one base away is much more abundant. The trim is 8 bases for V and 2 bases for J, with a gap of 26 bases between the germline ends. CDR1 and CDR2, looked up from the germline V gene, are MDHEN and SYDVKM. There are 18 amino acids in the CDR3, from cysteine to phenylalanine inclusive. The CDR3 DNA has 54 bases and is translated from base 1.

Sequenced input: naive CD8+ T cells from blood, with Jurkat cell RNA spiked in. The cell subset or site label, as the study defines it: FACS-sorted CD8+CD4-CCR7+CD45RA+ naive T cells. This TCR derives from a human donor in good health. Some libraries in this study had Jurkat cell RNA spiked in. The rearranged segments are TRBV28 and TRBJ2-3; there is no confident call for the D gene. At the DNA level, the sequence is TGTGCCAGCGGCCCCTATTGGGGTTACGGTACCCCCACAGATACGCAGTATTTT. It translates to CASGPYWGYGTPTDTQYF.